The next 9 T cell receptor beta chains were all read from a single sample in a study of blood T cell repertoires in COVID-19. The assay was immunoSEQ multiplex PCR, and TCRdb's table has in-frame clones only and misses some. Of some 210,000 clones in the sample, 83% were seen once. Sequencing was carried out using peripheral blood. The receptors were gathered from a middle-aged man with active or convalescent COVID-19.

The V and J genes are TRBV28 and TRBJ2-5; TRBD2 matches at 9 bases. J was trimmed by 3 bases and V by 5 bases; bases with no gene match: 16. This CDR3 has 18 residues. CDR1 and CDR2 (germline): MDHEN, SYDVKM. The chain's CDR3 is CASSPLGRTSGSKETQYF. CDR3 nucleotide sequence: TGTGCCAGCAGTCCATTGGGCAGAACTAGCGGGTCTAAAGAGACCCAGTACTTC.

This CDR3 is CASRGGYTGELFF. The CDR3 DNA is TGTGCCAGCAGGGGAGGGTACACCGGGGAGCTGTTTTTT. The chain has TRBV6-5 and TRBJ2-2; 7 bases line up with TRBD2. The CDR3 length is 13 residues. The V gene end was trimmed by 6 bases and the J gene end by 3 bases; junction bases not matched to a gene: 1. From germline, CDR1 is MNHEY and CDR2 SVGAGI.

The J gene is TRBJ1-4, the V gene TRBV10-1; D is unresolved. V was clipped by 4 bases and J by 3 bases, with 9 bases between them. Germline-derived CDR1 and CDR2 are WNHNN and SYGVQD (reference sequence). This CDR3 is 14 amino acids long. CDR3 amino acids: CASSAGGSNEKLFF. CDR3 bases: TGCGCCAGCAGTGCTGGAGGATCTAATGAAAAACTGTTTTTT.

This clone has a single count. The chain is built from TRBV3-1 (or the pseudogene TRBV3-2) and TRBJ2-1, with D perhaps matching TRBD2 (6 bases). Germline V gene data show CDR1 as LGHDT and CDR2 as YNNKEL (reference sequence). With 3 bases removed from V and 7 bases from J, the gap between germline ends came to 16 bases. This CDR3 comprises 15 residues. CDR3 nucleotides: TGTGCCAGCAGCCAGGCAAAGGTGGGGGGTAATGAGCAGTTCTTC. This gives the protein CASSQAKVGGNEQFF.

The chain has TRBV27 and TRBJ2-1, with 9 bases that match TRBD2. CDR3 size: 16 residues. Per germline, CDR1 MNHEY and CDR2 SMNVEV (reference sequence). The junction had 9 bases not matched to a gene; V was cut back by 0 bases and J by 9 bases. CDR3 DNA sequence: TGTGCCAGCAGTTTATCGAAACTAGCGGGTCTCGGTGAGCAGTTCTTC. Its protein is CASSLSKLAGLGEQFF.

The table lists this clone with a few counts. V and J are TRBV28 and TRBJ2-7; 10 nucleotides line up with TRBD1. CDR3 length: 14 amino acids. Germline assignment: CDR1 MDHEN and CDR2 SYDVKM. After removal of 6 bases from V and 4 bases from J, the junction contained 6 bases not matched to a gene. CDR3 loop: CASRPGQGSYEQYF. The CDR3, as DNA: TGTGCCAGCAGACCGGGACAGGGGTCATACGAGCAGTACTTC.

The table lists this clone with a count of one. CDR3 sequence: CASSRTGTQYF. DNA for the CDR3: TGTGCCAGCAGCCGTACGGGGACCCAGTACTTC. This chain joins TRBV7-2 and TRBJ2-5, with D uncertain. In germline, CDR1 is SGHTA, CDR2 FQGNSA. The CDR3 length is 11 residues. V was trimmed by 5 bases and J by 7 bases, leaving 8 bases between them.

This clone showed up just a few times. The rearrangement uses TRBV19 and TRBJ2-7; 7 bases match TRBD1. The V segment lost 5 bases and the J segment 3 bases; nucleotides outside the gene matches: 10. The CDR3 consists of 15 residues. The germline V gene has CDR1 LNHDA and CDR2 SQIVND (reference sequence). The CDR3 spells CASSSTGSWGYEQYF. In DNA form, the CDR3 reads TGTGCCAGTAGTTCGACAGGGAGTTGGGGCTACGAGCAGTACTTC.

This rearrangement joins TRBV14 to TRBJ1-1; 10 bases align to TRBD1. The CDR3 runs 16 residues. With V trimmed by 4 bases and J by 0 bases, 5 bases remained unmatched. The germline V gene encodes CDR1 SGHDN and CDR2 FVKESK. CDR3 DNA sequence: TGTGCCAGCAGCCCGTGGACAGGGGGGATGAACACTGAAGCTTTCTTT. Translation: CASSPWTGGMNTEAFF.